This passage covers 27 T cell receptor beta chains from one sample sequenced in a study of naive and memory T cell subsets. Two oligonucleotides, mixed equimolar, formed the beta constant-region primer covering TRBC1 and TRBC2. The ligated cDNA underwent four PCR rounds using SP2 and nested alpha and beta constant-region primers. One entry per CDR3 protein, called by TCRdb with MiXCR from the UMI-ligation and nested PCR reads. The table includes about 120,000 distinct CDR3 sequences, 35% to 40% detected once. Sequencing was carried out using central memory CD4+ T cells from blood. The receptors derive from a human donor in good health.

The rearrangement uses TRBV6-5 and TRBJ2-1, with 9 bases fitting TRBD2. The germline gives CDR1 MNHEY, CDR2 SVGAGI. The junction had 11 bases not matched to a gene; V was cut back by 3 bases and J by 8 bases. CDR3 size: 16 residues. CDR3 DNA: TGTGCCAGCAGTTATAACTGGAGAGCGGGAGGAGATGAGCAGTTCTTC. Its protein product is CASSYNWRAGGDEQFF.

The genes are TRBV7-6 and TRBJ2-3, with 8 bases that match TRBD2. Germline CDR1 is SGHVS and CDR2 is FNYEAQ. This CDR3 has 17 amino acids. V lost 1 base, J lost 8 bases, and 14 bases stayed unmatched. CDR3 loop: CASSLVGGRTLRGTQYF. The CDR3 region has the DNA TGTGCCAGCAGCTTAGTGGGCGGGAGGACCTTACGTGGTACGCAGTATTTT.

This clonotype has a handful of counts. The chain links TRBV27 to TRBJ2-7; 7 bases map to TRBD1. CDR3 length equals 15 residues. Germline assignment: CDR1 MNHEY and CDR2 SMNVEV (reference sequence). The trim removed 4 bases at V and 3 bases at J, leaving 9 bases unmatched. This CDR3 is CASSSPGTAFYEQYF. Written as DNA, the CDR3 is TGTGCCAGCAGTTCTCCAGGGACAGCTTTCTACGAGCAGTACTTC.

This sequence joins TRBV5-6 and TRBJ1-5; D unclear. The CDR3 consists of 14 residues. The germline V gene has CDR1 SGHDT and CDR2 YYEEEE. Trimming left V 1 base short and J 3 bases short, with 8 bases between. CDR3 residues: CASSLKQNNQPQHF. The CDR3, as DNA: TGTGCCAGCAGCTTGAAACAGAACAATCAGCCCCAGCATTTT. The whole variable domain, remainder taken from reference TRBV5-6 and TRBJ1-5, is DAGVTQSPTHLIKTRGQQVTLRCSPKSGHDTVSWYQQALGQGPQFIFQYYEEEERQRGNFPDRFSGHQFPNYSSELNVNALLLGDSALYLCASSLKQNNQPQHFGDGTRLSIL.

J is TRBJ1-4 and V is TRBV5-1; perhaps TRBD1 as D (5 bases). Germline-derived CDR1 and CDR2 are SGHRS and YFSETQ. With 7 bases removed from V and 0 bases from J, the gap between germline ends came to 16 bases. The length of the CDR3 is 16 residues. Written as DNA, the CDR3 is TGCGCCAGCTCCCTTTGGGGCGGCGCAACTAATGAAAAACTGTTTTTT. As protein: CASSLWGGATNEKLFF.

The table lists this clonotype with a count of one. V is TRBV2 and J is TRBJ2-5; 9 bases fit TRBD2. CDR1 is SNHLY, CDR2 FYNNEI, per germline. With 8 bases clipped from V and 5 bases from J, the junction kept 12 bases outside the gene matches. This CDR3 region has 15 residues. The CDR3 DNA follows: TGTGCCAGCTTGAAAGGGCGGGAGGGCCGTGAGACCCAGTACTTC. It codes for CASLKGREGRETQYF.

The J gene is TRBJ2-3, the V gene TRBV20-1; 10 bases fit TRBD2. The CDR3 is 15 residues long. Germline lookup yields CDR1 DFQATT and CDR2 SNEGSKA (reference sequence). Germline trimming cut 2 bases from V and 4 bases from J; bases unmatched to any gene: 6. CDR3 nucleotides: TGCAGTGCTAGAAGGCTAGCGGGAGCCGCAGATACGCAGTATTTT. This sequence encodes CSARRLAGAADTQYF.

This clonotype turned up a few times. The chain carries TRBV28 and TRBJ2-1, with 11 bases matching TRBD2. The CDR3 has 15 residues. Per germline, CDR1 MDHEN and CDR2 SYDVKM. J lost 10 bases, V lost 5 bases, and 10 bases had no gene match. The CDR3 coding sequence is TGTGCCAGCAGTACGCCGGGACTAGCGGTTAAGGAGCAGTTCTTC. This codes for CASSTPGLAVKEQFF.

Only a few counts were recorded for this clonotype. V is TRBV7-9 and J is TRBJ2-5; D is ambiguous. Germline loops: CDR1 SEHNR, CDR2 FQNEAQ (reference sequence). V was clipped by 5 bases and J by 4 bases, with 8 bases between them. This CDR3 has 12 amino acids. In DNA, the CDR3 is TGTGCCAGCAGCCAACTACTAGAGACCCAGTACTTC. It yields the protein CASSQLLETQYF.

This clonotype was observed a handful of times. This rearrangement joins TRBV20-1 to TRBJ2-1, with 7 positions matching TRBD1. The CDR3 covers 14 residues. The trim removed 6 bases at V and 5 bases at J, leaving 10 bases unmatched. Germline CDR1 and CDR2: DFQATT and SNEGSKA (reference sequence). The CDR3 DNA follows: TGCAGTGCAAAGGGACAGCAAACTAACAATGAGCAGTTCTTC. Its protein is CSAKGQQTNNEQFF.

This CDR3 is CASSQEGFGNTEAFF. In nucleotides, the CDR3 is TGTGCCAGCAGCCAAGAGGGTTTCGGGAACACTGAAGCTTTCTTT. The chain is built from TRBV3-1 and TRBJ1-1, with D uncertain. Trimming took off 0 bases at V and 1 base at J, with 9 bases between the two ends. The CDR3 loop spans 15 amino acids. Germline CDR1 reads LGHDT; CDR2 reads YNNKEL (reference sequence). The whole variable domain, filled in from reference TRBV3-1 and TRBJ1-1, reads DTAVSQTPKYLVTQMGNDKSIKCEQNLGHDTMYWYKQDSKKFLKIMFSYNNKELIINETVPNRFSPKSPDKAHLNLHINSLELGDSAVYFCASSQEGFGNTEAFFGQGTRLTVV.

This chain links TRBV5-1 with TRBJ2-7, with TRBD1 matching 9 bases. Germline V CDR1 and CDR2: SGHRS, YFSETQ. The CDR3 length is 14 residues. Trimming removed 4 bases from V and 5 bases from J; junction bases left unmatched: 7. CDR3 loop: CASSVTGGSHEQYF. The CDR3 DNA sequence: TGCGCCAGCAGCGTCACAGGGGGCTCGCACGAGCAGTACTTC.

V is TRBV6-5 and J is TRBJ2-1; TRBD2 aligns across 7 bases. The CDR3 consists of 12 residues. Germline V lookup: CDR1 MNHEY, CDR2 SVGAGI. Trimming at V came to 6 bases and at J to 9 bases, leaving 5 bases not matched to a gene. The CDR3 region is CASRTGGLEQFF. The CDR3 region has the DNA TGTGCCAGCAGAACGGGGGGACTTGAGCAGTTCTTC.

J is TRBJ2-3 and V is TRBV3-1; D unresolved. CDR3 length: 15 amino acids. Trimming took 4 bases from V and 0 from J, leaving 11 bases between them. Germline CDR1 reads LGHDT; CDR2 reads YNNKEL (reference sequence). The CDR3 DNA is TGTGCCAGCAGCCCCGAAATGACTAGCACAGATACGCAGTATTTT. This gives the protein CASSPEMTSTDTQYF.

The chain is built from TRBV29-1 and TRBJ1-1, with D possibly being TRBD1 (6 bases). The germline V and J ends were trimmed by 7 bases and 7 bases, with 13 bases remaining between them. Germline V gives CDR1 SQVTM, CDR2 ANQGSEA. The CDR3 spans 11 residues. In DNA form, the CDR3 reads TGCAGCGGGACAGTAATGGGTGAAGCTTTCTTT. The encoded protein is CSGTVMGEAFF.

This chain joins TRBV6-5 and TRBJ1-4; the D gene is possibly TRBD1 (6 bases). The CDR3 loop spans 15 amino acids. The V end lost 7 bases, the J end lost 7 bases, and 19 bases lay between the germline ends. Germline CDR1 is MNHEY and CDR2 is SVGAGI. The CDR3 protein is CASTYMGGAGEKLFF. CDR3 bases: TGTGCCAGCACCTACATGGGGGGCGCAGGTGAAAAACTGTTTTTT.

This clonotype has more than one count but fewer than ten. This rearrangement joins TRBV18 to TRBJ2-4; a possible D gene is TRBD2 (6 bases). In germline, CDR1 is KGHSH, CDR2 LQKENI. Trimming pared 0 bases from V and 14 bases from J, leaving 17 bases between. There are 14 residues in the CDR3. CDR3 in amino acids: CASSPPESRTSKYF. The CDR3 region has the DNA TGTGCCAGCTCACCACCGGAATCTCGTACTAGCAAGTACTTC.

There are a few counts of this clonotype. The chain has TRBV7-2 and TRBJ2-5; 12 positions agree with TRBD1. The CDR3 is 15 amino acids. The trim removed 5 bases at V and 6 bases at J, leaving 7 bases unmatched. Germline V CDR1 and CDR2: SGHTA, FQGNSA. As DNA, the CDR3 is TGTGCCAGCAGCCTCGGGACAGGGGGCGTTCAGACCCAGTACTTC. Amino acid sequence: CASSLGTGGVQTQYF. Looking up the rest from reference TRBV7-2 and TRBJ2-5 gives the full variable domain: GAGVSQSPSNKVTEKGKDVELRCDPISGHTALYWYRQSLGQGLEFLIYFQGNSAPDKSGLPSDRFSAERTGGSVSTLTIQRTQQEDSAVYLCASSLGTGGVQTQYFGPGTRLLVL.

The CDR3 spells CASNPDGYYEQYF. CDR3 bases: TGTGCCAGCAATCCGGACGGGTACTACGAGCAGTACTTC. This chain joins TRBV6-1 and TRBJ2-7; D remains ambiguous. Trimming removed 7 bases from V and 3 bases from J, with 13 bases in between. CDR1 MNHNS and CDR2 SASEGT come from the germline V gene. CDR3 length: 13 residues.

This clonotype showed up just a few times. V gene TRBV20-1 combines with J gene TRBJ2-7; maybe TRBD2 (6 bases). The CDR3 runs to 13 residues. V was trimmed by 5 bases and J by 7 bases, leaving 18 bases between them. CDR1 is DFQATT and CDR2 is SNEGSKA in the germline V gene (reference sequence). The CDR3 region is CSAALRGSGEQYF. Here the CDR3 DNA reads TGCAGTGCTGCCCTCCGGGGTAGCGGAGAGCAGTACTTC.

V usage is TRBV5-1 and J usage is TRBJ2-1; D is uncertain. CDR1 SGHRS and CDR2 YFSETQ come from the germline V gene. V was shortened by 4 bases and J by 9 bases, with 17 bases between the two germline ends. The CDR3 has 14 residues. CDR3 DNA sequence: TGCGCCAGCAGCCTAGAGTGGGGTCACAGTGAGCAGTTCTTC. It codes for CASSLEWGHSEQFF.

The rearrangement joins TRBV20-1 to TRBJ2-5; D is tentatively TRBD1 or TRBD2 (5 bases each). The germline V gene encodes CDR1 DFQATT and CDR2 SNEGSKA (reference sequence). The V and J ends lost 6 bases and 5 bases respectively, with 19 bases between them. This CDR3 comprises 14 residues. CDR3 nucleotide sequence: TGCAGTGCCGTGGACGGGGCAGCCCTGGAGACCCAGTACTTC. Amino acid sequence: CSAVDGAALETQYF.

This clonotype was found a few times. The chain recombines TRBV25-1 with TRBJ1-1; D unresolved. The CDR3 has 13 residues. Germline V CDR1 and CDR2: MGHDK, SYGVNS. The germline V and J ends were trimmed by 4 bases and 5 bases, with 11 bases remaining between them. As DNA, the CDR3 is TGTGCCAGCAGTGGTAAGGGAGGGACTGAAGCTTTCTTT. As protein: CASSGKGGTEAFF.

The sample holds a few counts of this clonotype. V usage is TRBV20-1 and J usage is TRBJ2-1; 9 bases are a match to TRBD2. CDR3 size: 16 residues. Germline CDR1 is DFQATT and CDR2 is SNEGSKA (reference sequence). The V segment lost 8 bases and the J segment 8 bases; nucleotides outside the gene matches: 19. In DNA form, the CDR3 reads TGCAGTACCAACCTTCGCTCGGCGGGAGGGCCCTATGAGCAGTTCTTC. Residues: CSTNLRSAGGPYEQFF.

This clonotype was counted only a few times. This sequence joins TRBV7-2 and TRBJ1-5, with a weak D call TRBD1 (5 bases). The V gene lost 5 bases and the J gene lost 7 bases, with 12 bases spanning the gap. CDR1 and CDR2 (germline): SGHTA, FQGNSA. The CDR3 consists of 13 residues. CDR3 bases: TGTGCCAGCAGCCCCGACAGCCACCAGCCCCAGCATTTT. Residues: CASSPDSHQPQHF.

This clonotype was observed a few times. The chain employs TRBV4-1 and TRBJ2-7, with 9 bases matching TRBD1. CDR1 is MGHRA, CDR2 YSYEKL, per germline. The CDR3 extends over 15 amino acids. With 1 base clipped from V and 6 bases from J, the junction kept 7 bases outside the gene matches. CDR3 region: CASSQVPGTGPEQYF. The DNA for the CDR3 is TGCGCCAGCAGCCAAGTTCCCGGGACAGGGCCCGAGCAGTACTTC.

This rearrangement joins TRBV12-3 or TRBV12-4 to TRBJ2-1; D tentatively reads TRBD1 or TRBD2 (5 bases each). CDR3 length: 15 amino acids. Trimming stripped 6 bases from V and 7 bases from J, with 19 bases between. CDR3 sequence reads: CASSPSGPVPNEQFF. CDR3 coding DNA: TGTGCCAGCAGCCCGTCGGGACCGGTTCCTAATGAGCAGTTCTTC.